A selection of T cell receptor beta chains follows, all from one sample in a study of radiotherapy plus CTLA-4 blockade in lung cancer. Data came from immunoSEQ multiplex PCR; TCRdb stores just in-frame clones and leaves some out. The table includes some 51,000 clones, around 79% detected once. The starting material was peripheral blood, obtained from a patient treated with radiotherapy plus ipilimumab. Receptors were obtained from a human donor with non-small cell lung cancer who had a complete response to radiotherapy plus ipilimumab. Each CDR3 is given with its conserved first and last residue. Fields, in order: D gene, J gene, V gene, CDR3 protein. The D gene is left open where the match is weak.

d_call: TRBD2; j_call: TRBJ2-3; v_call: TRBV9; cdr3_aa: CASSVSSGSTDTQYF
d_call: TRBD2; j_call: TRBJ2-5; v_call: TRBV6-5; cdr3_aa: CASSKPTSGVETQYF
d_call: TRBD2; j_call: TRBJ2-1; v_call: TRBV15; cdr3_aa: CATSWGTSGLGEQFF
d_call: TRBD1; j_call: TRBJ1-2; v_call: TRBV5-6; cdr3_aa: CASSTLTGGKDGYTF
d_call: NA; j_call: TRBJ1-1; v_call: TRBV7-8; cdr3_aa: CASSLSLNTEAFF
d_call: TRBD2; j_call: TRBJ2-6; v_call: TRBV15; cdr3_aa: CATTTLRGSSGANVLTF
d_call: TRBD1; j_call: TRBJ2-7; v_call: TRBV6-5; cdr3_aa: CASSLTGTGFKEQYF
d_call: TRBD2; j_call: TRBJ2-2; v_call: TRBV7-8; cdr3_aa: CASRAGGPGELFF
d_call: NA; j_call: TRBJ1-1; v_call: TRBV5-1; cdr3_aa: CASSIQGSDTEAFF
d_call: TRBD1; j_call: TRBJ1-2; v_call: TRBV4-3; cdr3_aa: CASSLALRQGDYGYTF
d_call: TRBD2; j_call: TRBJ2-7; v_call: TRBV11-2; cdr3_aa: CASSLGLAAFGEQYF
d_call: NA; j_call: TRBJ1-1; v_call: TRBV5-1; cdr3_aa: CASSSTGFIIEAFF
d_call: NA; j_call: TRBJ1-5; v_call: TRBV2; cdr3_aa: CASSDRNSNQPQHF
d_call: NA; j_call: TRBJ1-3; v_call: TRBV7-2; cdr3_aa: CASQTWAGNTIYF
d_call: NA; j_call: TRBJ2-5; v_call: TRBV7-8; cdr3_aa: CASSLGGVFETQYF
d_call: NA; j_call: TRBJ1-6; v_call: TRBV30; cdr3_aa: CAWSVPGTYSPLHF
d_call: NA; j_call: TRBJ1-2; v_call: TRBV2; cdr3_aa: CASSVRQGGYTF
d_call: TRBD1; j_call: TRBJ2-2; v_call: TRBV18; cdr3_aa: CASSLGTGRTGELFF
d_call: NA; j_call: TRBJ1-4; v_call: TRBV10-3; cdr3_aa: CAISEGQVNEKLFF
d_call: TRBD1; j_call: TRBJ2-7; v_call: TRBV7-2; cdr3_aa: CASSLTTGGYEQYF
d_call: TRBD2; j_call: TRBJ2-1; v_call: TRBV11-3; cdr3_aa: CASSKSYGLAGVGNEQFF
d_call: TRBD1; j_call: TRBJ1-6; v_call: TRBV4-3; cdr3_aa: CASSQGDRGIYSSYNSPLHF
d_call: TRBD1; j_call: TRBJ1-6; v_call: TRBV5-1; cdr3_aa: CASSAGQGNSPLHF
d_call: TRBD1; j_call: TRBJ2-7; v_call: TRBV19; cdr3_aa: CASSSPGTGLYEQYF
d_call: NA; j_call: TRBJ1-2; v_call: TRBV19; cdr3_aa: CASSKDRHYGYTF
d_call: NA; j_call: TRBJ1-1; v_call: TRBV11-2; cdr3_aa: CASSSQGRTEAFF
d_call: TRBD2; j_call: TRBJ2-3; v_call: TRBV19; cdr3_aa: CASSTPGLAGGRDTQYF
d_call: NA; j_call: TRBJ2-5; v_call: TRBV7-6; cdr3_aa: CASSLALQQETQYF
d_call: TRBD2; j_call: TRBJ2-5; v_call: TRBV9; cdr3_aa: CASSGIAGGQETQYF
d_call: NA; j_call: TRBJ2-1; v_call: TRBV2; cdr3_aa: CASSVITGVGEQFF
d_call: TRBD2; j_call: TRBJ2-6; v_call: TRBV4-2; cdr3_aa: CASSQIAGGEVITGANVLTF
d_call: TRBD2; j_call: TRBJ2-1; v_call: TRBV2; cdr3_aa: CASSILAGGPNEQFF
d_call: TRBD1; j_call: TRBJ2-1; v_call: TRBV5-1; cdr3_aa: CASSFQGQGAYNEQFF
d_call: NA; j_call: TRBJ1-4; v_call: TRBV7-2; cdr3_aa: CASSSDSSTNEKLFF
d_call: NA; j_call: TRBJ2-3; v_call: TRBV7-8; cdr3_aa: CASSFAVSTDTQYF
d_call: TRBD1; j_call: TRBJ1-1; v_call: TRBV10-3; cdr3_aa: CAITNGQAIEAFF
d_call: NA; j_call: TRBJ2-1; v_call: TRBV7-2; cdr3_aa: CASSLGGDEQFF
d_call: TRBD1; j_call: TRBJ2-3; v_call: TRBV15; cdr3_aa: CATSRSGTGYASTDTQYF
d_call: NA; j_call: TRBJ1-2; v_call: TRBV5-6; cdr3_aa: CASSLRRGLNYGYTF
d_call: TRBD2; j_call: TRBJ2-1; v_call: TRBV4-1; cdr3_aa: CASSQGRAGGPYNEQFF
d_call: TRBD1; j_call: TRBJ1-6; v_call: TRBV28; cdr3_aa: CASRLTGGSSLLHF
d_call: NA; j_call: TRBJ2-1; v_call: TRBV7-9; cdr3_aa: CASSPKTPVRPYNEQFF
d_call: TRBD1; j_call: TRBJ1-2; v_call: TRBV19; cdr3_aa: CASSIPGQAGGYTF
d_call: TRBD1; j_call: TRBJ2-1; v_call: TRBV7-6; cdr3_aa: CASSRAGTGINEQFF
d_call: TRBD2; j_call: TRBJ2-2; v_call: TRBV28; cdr3_aa: CASTHPSGRAYTGELFF
d_call: TRBD2; j_call: TRBJ2-1; v_call: TRBV7-9; cdr3_aa: CASSPPGLAANKDEQFF
d_call: TRBD1; j_call: NA; v_call: TRBV6-1; cdr3_aa: CASSEARGRQGTTYEQYF
d_call: NA; j_call: TRBJ1-4; v_call: TRBV2; cdr3_aa: CASSELSRSEKLFF